The clone carrying this TCR beta chain was detected many times. Its specificity is not known. These data are taken from a study of T cells in Graves' hyperthyroidism and ophthalmopathy. What was amplified from RNA transcripts were TCR beta CDR3 regions. RT-PCR in the first round (using the HTBI primer set) targeted the TCR CDR3. TCRdb reprocessed the multiplex PCR reads via MiXCR and lists one record per CDR3 protein. This sample yields about 320,000 distinct CDR3 sequences, of which 15% to 20% are seen a single time; 33% belongs to the top ten. Uncontrolled infection, other autoimmune disease, pregnancy or lactation disqualified patients from enrolment. The study's findings and limits: Ophthalmopathy, as predicted by the model, came a median approximately 6.5 months after the prediction. Most expanded thyroid clonotypes above 0.001 also appeared in blood.

V lost 5 bases, J lost 9 bases, and 16 bases lay in between. The CDR3 has 13 residues. Per germline, CDR1 SGHTA and CDR2 FQGNSA. The sample comprised blood. The receptor's source is a man aged 25 to 40 with Graves' hyperthyroidism. The chain uses TRBV7-2 and TRBJ1-1; D is unresolved. The CDR3 reads CASSERARLQAFF. The CDR3 DNA is TGTGCCAGCAGCGAGAGGGCGCGGCTCCAAGCTTTCTTT.